A single TCR beta chain is shown here with its context. No antigen is known for it. Patients had chemo-refractory metastatic non-small-cell lung cancer and received focal radiation plus CTLA-4 blockade that used ipilimumab. The repertoire was sequenced with immunoSEQ multiplex PCR; TCRdb's copy has only in-frame clones and lacks some. The table lists 50,000 to 60,000 clones, almost 85% of them singletons, with around 6% in the top ten. The V segment lost 8 bases and the J segment 4 bases; nucleotides outside the gene matches: 6. The CDR3 length is 14 residues. Looked up from germline, CDR1 is SGDLS and CDR2 is YYNGEE. This specimen comes from a study of radiotherapy plus CTLA-4 blockade in lung cancer. For the study at large: Of all patients, approximately 18% responded objectively and around 31% showed disease control. Study findings and constraints: Radiotherapy plus ipilimumab was followed by expansion in blood of tumor-derived TCR clones.

The chain employs TRBV9 and TRBJ2-2, with TRBD2 identical over 9 bases. This clonotype was obtained from a human donor with non-small cell lung cancer whose response to radiotherapy plus ipilimumab could not be evaluated. This specimen consisted of peripheral blood, obtained from a patient treated with radiotherapy plus ipilimumab. The CDR3 region has the DNA TGTGCCAGTAAGCGGGAGGCTACCACCGGGGAGCTGTTTTTT. It yields the protein CASKREATTGELFF.